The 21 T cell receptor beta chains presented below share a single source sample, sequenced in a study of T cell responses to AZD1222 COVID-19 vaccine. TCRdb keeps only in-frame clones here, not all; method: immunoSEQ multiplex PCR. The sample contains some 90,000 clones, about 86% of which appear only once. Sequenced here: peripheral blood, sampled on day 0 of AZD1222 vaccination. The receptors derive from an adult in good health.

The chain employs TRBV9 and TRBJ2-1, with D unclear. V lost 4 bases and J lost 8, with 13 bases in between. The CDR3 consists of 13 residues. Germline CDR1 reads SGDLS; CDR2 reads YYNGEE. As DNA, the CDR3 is TGTGCCAGCAGCTCACTACAGAACCATGAGCAGTTCTTC. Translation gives CASSSLQNHEQFF.

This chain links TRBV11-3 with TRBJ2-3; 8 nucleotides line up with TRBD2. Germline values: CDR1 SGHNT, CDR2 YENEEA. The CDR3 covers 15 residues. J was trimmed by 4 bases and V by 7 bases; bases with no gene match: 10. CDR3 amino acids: CASKAGGFPPDTQYF. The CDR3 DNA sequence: TGTGCCAGCAAGGCGGGAGGATTCCCCCCAGATACGCAGTATTTT.

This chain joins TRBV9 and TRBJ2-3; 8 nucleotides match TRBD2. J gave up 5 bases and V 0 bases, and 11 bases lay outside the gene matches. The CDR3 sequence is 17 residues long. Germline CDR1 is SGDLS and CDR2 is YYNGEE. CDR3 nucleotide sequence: TGTGCCAGCAGCGTAGATGGAAGCGGGAGCCCTGTAGATACGCAGTATTTT. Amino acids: CASSVDGSGSPVDTQYF.

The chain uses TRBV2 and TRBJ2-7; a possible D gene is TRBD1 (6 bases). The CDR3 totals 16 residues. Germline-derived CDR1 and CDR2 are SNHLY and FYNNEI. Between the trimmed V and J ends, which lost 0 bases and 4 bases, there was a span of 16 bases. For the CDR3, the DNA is TGTGCCAGCAGTGAAGCGCTAACAGGGAACCTGTACGAGCAGTACTTC. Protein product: CASSEALTGNLYEQYF.

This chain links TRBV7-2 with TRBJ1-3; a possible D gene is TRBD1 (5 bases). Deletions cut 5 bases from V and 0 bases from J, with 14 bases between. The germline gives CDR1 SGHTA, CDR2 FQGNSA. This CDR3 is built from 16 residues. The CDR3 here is CASSPGGALSGNTIYF. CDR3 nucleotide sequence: TGTGCCAGCAGCCCCGGGGGAGCCCTCTCTGGAAACACCATATATTTT.

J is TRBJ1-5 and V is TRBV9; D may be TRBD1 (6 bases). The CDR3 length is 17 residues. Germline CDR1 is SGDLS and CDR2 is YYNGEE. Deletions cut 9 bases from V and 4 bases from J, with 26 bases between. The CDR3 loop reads CATYGGGGPLPNQPQHF. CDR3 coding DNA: TGTGCCACCTACGGGGGTGGGGGCCCACTCCCAAATCAGCCCCAGCATTTT.

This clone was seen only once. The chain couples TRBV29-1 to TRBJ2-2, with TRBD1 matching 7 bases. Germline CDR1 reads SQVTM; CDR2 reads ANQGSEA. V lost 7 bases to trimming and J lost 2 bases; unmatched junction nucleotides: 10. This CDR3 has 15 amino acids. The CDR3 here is CSALTGAPNTGELFF. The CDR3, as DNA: TGCAGCGCCCTAACAGGGGCTCCAAACACCGGGGAGCTGTTTTTT.

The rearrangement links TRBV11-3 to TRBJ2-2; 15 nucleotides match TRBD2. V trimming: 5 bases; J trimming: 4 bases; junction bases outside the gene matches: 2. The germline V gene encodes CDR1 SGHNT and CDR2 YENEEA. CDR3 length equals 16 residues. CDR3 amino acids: CASSGGLAGGTGELFF. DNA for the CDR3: TGTGCCAGCAGCGGGGGACTAGCGGGAGGCACCGGGGAGCTGTTTTTT.

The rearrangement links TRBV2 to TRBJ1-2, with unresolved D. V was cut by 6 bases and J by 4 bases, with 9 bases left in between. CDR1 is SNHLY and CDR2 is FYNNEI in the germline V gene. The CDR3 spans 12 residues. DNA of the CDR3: TGTGCCAGCAGCTGGACTGTCTATGGCTACACCTTC. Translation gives CASSWTVYGYTF. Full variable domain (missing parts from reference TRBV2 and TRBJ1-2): EPEVTQTPSHQVTQMGQEVILRCVPISNHLYFYWYRQILGQKVEFLVSFYNNEISEKSEIFDDQFSVERPDGSNFTLKIRSTKLEDSAMYFCASSWTVYGYTFGSGTRLTVV.

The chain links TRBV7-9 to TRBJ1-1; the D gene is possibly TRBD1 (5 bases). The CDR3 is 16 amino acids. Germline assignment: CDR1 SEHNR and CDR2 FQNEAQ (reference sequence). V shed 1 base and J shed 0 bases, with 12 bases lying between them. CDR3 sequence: CASSLGPGRLNTEAFF. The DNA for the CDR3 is TGTGCCAGCAGCTTAGGTCCGGGACGGTTGAACACTGAAGCTTTCTTT.

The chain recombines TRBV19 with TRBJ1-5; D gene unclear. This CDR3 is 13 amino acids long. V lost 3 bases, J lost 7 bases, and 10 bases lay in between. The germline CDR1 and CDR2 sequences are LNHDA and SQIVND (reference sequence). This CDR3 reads CASSMSVVQPQHF. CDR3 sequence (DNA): TGTGCCAGTAGTATGTCGGTTGTCCAGCCCCAGCATTTT.

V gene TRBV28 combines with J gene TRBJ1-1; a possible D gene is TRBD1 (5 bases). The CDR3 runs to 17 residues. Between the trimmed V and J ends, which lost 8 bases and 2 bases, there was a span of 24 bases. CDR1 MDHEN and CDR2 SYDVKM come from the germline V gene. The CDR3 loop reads CASPPPTPGRTNTEAFF. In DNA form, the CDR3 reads TGTGCCAGCCCCCCCCCTACGCCAGGGAGAACAAACACTGAAGCTTTCTTT. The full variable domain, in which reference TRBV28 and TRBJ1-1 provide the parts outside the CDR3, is DVKVTQSSRYLVKRTGEKVFLECVQDMDHENMFWYRQDPGLGLRLIYFSYDVKMKEKGDIPEGYSVSREKKERFSLILESASTNQTSMYLCASPPPTPGRTNTEAFFGQGTRLTVV.

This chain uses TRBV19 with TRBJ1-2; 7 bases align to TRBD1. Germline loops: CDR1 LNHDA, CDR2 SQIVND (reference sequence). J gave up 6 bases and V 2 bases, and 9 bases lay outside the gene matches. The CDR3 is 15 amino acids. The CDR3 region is CASSISGTVKNGYTF. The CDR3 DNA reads TGTGCCAGTAGTATATCCGGGACAGTCAAGAATGGCTACACCTTC. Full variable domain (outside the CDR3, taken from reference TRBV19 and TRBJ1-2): DGGITQSPKYLFRKEGQNVTLSCEQNLNHDAMYWYRQDPGQGLRLIYYSQIVNDFQKGDIAEGYSVSREKKESFPLTVTSAQKNPTAFYLCASSISGTVKNGYTFGSGTRLTVV.

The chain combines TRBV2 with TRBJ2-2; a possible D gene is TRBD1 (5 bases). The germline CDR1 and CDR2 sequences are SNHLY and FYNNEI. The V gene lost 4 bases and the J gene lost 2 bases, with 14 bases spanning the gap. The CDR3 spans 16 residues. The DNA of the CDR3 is TGTGCCAGCAGTGGACAGCCATTGCCTAACACCGGGGAGCTGTTTTTT. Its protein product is CASSGQPLPNTGELFF.

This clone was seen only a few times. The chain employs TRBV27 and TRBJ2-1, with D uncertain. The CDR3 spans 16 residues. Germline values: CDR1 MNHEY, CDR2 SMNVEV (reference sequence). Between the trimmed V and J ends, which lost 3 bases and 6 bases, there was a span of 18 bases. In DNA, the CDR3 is TGTGCCAGCAGTTTCGGAACCCTAGTGATCCTCAATGAGCAGTTCTTC. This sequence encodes CASSFGTLVILNEQFF.

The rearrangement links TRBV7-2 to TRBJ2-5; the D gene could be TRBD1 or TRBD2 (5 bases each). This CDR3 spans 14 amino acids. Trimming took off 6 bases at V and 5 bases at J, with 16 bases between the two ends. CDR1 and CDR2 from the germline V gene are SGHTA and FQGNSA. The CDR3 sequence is CASSFRSGAETQYF. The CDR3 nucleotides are TGTGCCAGCAGTTTCCGCTCCGGGGCGGAGACCCAGTACTTC. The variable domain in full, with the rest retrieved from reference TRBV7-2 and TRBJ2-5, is GAGVSQSPSNKVTEKGKDVELRCDPISGHTALYWYRQSLGQGLEFLIYFQGNSAPDKSGLPSDRFSAERTGGSVSTLTIQRTQQEDSAVYLCASSFRSGAETQYFGPGTRLLVL.

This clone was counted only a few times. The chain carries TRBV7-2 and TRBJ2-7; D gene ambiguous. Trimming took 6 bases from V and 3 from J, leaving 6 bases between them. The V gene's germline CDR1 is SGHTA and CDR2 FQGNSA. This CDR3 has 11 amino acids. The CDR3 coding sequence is TGTGCCAGCAGTTTACTCTACGAGCAGTACTTC. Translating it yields CASSLLYEQYF.

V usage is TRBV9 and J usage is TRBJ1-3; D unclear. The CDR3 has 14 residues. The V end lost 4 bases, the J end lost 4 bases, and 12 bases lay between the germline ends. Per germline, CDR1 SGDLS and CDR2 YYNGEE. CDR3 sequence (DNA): TGTGCCAGCAGCAGTTTTACCGGCGGAAACACCATATATTTT. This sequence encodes CASSSFTGGNTIYF.

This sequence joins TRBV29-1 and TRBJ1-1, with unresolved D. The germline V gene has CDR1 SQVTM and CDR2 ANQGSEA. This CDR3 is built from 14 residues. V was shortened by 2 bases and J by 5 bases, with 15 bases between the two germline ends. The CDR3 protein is CSVEKTFPGTEAFF. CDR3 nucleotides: TGCAGCGTTGAAAAGACATTCCCGGGGACTGAAGCTTTCTTT.

The CDR3 sequence is CAISTGTGESPLHF. DNA for the CDR3: TGTGCCATCAGCACCGGGACAGGGGAATCACCCCTCCACTTT. V usage is TRBV10-3 and J usage is TRBJ1-6; 10 bases fit TRBD1. Trimming removed 6 bases from V and 10 bases from J; junction bases left unmatched: 6. Germline V gene data show CDR1 as ENHRY and CDR2 as SYGVKD. The CDR3 contains 14 residues.

CDR3 bases: TGTGCCAGCACCCTAACCTACAGGAGGGGTTTTGGGGAGACCCAGTACTTC. It translates to CASTLTYRRGFGETQYF. The V and J genes are TRBV11-2 and TRBJ2-5; D is perhaps TRBD2 (6 bases). The CDR3 loop spans 17 amino acids. Looked up from germline, CDR1 is SGHAT and CDR2 is FQNNGV. V was cut by 7 bases and J by 5 bases, with 26 bases left in between. Looking up the rest from reference TRBV11-2 and TRBJ2-5 gives the full variable domain: EAGVAQSPRYKIIEKRQSVAFWCNPISGHATLYWYQQILGQGPKLLIQFQNNGVVDDSQLPKDRFSAERLKGVDSTLKIQPAKLEDSAVYLCASTLTYRRGFGETQYFGPGTRLLVL.